These 17 T cell receptor beta chains originate from one sample sequenced in a study of blood T cell repertoires in COVID-19. Clones were sequenced by immunoSEQ multiplex PCR, and TCRdb holds only the in-frame ones, with some missing. The sample consists of 150,000 to 200,000 clones, around 80% of them appearing once. The sequencing sample was made of peripheral blood. All receptors derive from a woman in her 70s with acute or convalescent COVID-19.

The CDR3 DNA reads as TGTGCCAGCAGCTTGGGGCCAACCCGTTACTATGGCTACACCTTC. Translated, it gives CASSLGPTRYYGYTF. The chain uses TRBV5-6 and TRBJ1-2, with D hard to call. This CDR3 is 15 amino acids long. The germline V and J ends were trimmed by 0 bases and 3 bases, with 12 bases remaining between them. The germline CDR1 and CDR2 sequences are SGHDT and YYEEEE.

The chain is built from TRBV7-7 and TRBJ2-5; maybe TRBD1 (6 bases). The CDR3 sequence is 15 residues long. The ends were cut back, 2 bases at V and 2 bases at J, with 12 bases in the middle. Germline lookup yields CDR1 SSHAT and CDR2 FNYEAQ (reference sequence). The CDR3 region is CASSLSTGRQETQYF. CDR3 sequence (DNA): TGTGCCAGCAGCTTATCGACAGGAAGACAAGAGACCCAGTACTTC.

The chain carries TRBV7-3 and TRBJ2-3; 9 bases align to TRBD2. With V trimmed by 2 bases and J by 4 bases, 4 bases remained unmatched. Germline CDR1 is SGHTA and CDR2 is FQGTGA. This CDR3 comprises 15 residues. CDR3 in DNA: TGTGCCAGCAGCTTAGCGGGGGGGCCACCAGATACGCAGTATTTT. This encodes CASSLAGGPPDTQYF.

This clone occurred once. V usage is TRBV6-5 and J usage is TRBJ2-5; 8 bases agree with TRBD1. Germline V CDR1 and CDR2: MNHEY, SVGAGI. This CDR3 comprises 14 residues. V was pared by 5 bases and J by 2 bases, with 4 bases of the junction left unmatched. The chain's CDR3 is CASSQNRGQETQYF. DNA of the CDR3: TGTGCCAGCAGTCAAAACAGGGGGCAAGAGACCCAGTACTTC.

The chain joins TRBV7-3 to TRBJ1-1, with a tentative D call TRBD1 (5 bases). There are 13 residues in the CDR3. V was trimmed by 5 bases and J by 0 bases, leaving 7 bases between them. Germline V gene lookup returns CDR1 SGHTA and CDR2 FQGTGA. The CDR3 reads CASSTQVNTEAFF. CDR3 DNA sequence: TGTGCCAGCAGCACACAGGTGAACACTGAAGCTTTCTTT.

The V gene is TRBV30, the J gene TRBJ1-2; TRBD1 agrees at 9 bases. CDR1 is GTSNPN, CDR2 SVGIG, per germline (reference sequence). Trimming at V came to 2 bases and at J to 7 bases, leaving 14 bases not matched to a gene. CDR3 length: 16 residues. The DNA of the CDR3 is TGTGCCTGGAGTTCCACAGGGGGCGCAATCGGTAGTGGCTACACCTTC. Translating gives CAWSSTGGAIGSGYTF.

CDR3 region: CASSPDRDFYGYTF. The CDR3 DNA reads as TGTGCCAGCAGTCCGGACAGGGATTTCTATGGCTACACCTTC. V gene TRBV6-2 or TRBV6-3 combines with J gene TRBJ1-2; 8 nucleotides agree with TRBD1. CDR3 length: 14 residues. V gave up 5 bases and J gave up 4 bases; unmatched junction bases: 6. CDR1 MNHEY and CDR2 SVGEGT come from the germline V gene.

The chain joins TRBV27 to TRBJ1-2, with TRBD1 identical over 7 bases. V lost 4 bases, J lost 2 bases, and 4 bases stayed unmatched. Germline V gene sequence: CDR1 MNHEY, CDR2 SMNVEV (reference sequence). The CDR3 spans 14 residues. The CDR3 loop is CASSSLTGNYGYTF. CDR3 nucleotides: TGTGCCAGCAGTTCTCTGACAGGGAACTATGGCTACACCTTC.

The chain has TRBV28 and TRBJ1-2; D possibly corresponds to TRBD1 (6 bases). The CDR3 is made up of 12 amino acids. Deletions cut 4 bases from V and 6 bases from J, with 9 bases between. CDR1 MDHEN and CDR2 SYDVKM come from the germline V gene. CDR3 sequence: CASSSTGNGYTF. DNA for the CDR3: TGTGCCAGCAGTTCCACAGGGAATGGCTACACCTTC.

The rearrangement uses TRBV5-6 and TRBJ1-2; TRBD1 matches at 10 bases. With 4 bases clipped from V and 5 bases from J, the junction kept 5 bases outside the gene matches. CDR3 length equals 14 residues. Germline CDR1 and CDR2: SGHDT and YYEEEE. CDR3 coding DNA: TGTGCCAGCAGCCCGGACAGGGGGTTTTATGGCTACACCTTC. It specifies CASSPDRGFYGYTF.

The chain employs TRBV12-3 or TRBV12-4 and TRBJ2-5; maybe TRBD1 (6 bases). The CDR3 has 13 residues. V was pared by 3 bases and J by 3 bases, with 8 bases between. The DNA of the CDR3 is TGTGCCAGCAGTTTTCGACAGGAAGAGACCCAGTACTTC. Translating it yields CASSFRQEETQYF.

The rearrangement uses TRBV5-1 and TRBJ2-5, with a possible D match to TRBD2 (5 bases). The CDR3 is 15 amino acids. Trimming pared 3 bases from V and 3 bases from J, leaving 15 bases between. Germline-derived CDR1 and CDR2 are SGHRS and YFSETQ. The CDR3 sequence is CASSSSGVQKETQYF. CDR3 DNA sequence: TGCGCCAGCAGCTCCTCCGGGGTCCAAAAAGAGACCCAGTACTTC.

The V and J genes are TRBV10-3 and TRBJ2-7; D might be TRBD1 (6 bases). The ends were cut back, 6 bases at V and 0 bases at J, with 15 bases in the middle. Per the germline V gene, CDR1 is ENHRY and CDR2 is SYGVKD. The CDR3 has 15 amino acids. The CDR3 loop reads CAIRAHRDTSYEQYF. The CDR3, as DNA: TGTGCCATCAGAGCTCACCGGGACACCTCCTACGAGCAGTACTTC.

The CDR3 DNA sequence: TGTGCCAGCAGTCGACAGGGGATAGGGACTGAAGCTTTCTTT. It encodes CASSRQGIGTEAFF. This chain joins TRBV6-2 or TRBV6-3 and TRBJ1-1, with TRBD1 identical over 8 bases. V lost 5 bases to trimming and J lost 5 bases; unmatched junction nucleotides: 7. Germline V gene lookup returns CDR1 MNHEY and CDR2 SVGEGT. CDR3 size: 14 residues.

J is TRBJ1-1 and V is TRBV5-1, with 8 bases aligning to TRBD1. The CDR3 is 14 residues long. CDR1 SGHRS and CDR2 YFSETQ come from the germline V gene. V was pared by 5 bases and J by 5 bases, with 8 bases of the junction left unmatched. The CDR3 reads CASSQPGQATEAFF. The CDR3, as DNA: TGCGCCAGCAGTCAGCCGGGACAGGCAACTGAAGCTTTCTTT.

The chain joins TRBV14 to TRBJ2-2, with 9 positions matching TRBD2. With 1 base clipped from V and 6 bases from J, the junction kept 9 bases outside the gene matches. The CDR3 is made up of 17 amino acids. Looked up from germline, CDR1 is SGHDN and CDR2 is FVKESK. CDR3 nucleotide sequence: TGTGCCAGCAGCCAAGTTTATCTAGCGGGATATTCCGGGGAGCTGTTTTTT. Translated: CASSQVYLAGYSGELFF.

V usage is TRBV19 and J usage is TRBJ2-1; 11 bases map to TRBD2. The CDR3 length is 17 residues. Germline loops: CDR1 LNHDA, CDR2 SQIVND (reference sequence). With V trimmed by 9 bases and J by 6 bases, 16 bases remained unmatched. The CDR3 nucleotides are TGTGCCAGCAGATCCACGTCCACTAGCGGGGGACCCAATGAGCAGTTCTTC. Amino acid sequence: CASRSTSTSGGPNEQFF.